This record concerns one TCR beta chain sequence. This entry comes from a study of post-analysis software for immune sequencing data. The library was made from cDNA and included unique molecular identifiers. TCRdb itself ran the PCR reads through MiXCR, one entry per CDR3 protein. This sample has around 710,000 distinct CDR3 sequences; about 45% occur once, and the top ten carry roughly 5%. This sequence was found in a girl between 5 and 17 years old with multiple sclerosis. Sequencing was done on a sample of blood.

Here the CDR3 DNA reads TGTGCCAGCAGTTTTTTTGGGGGTCCCTACGAGCAGTACTTC. Residues: CASSFFGGPYEQYF. The chain carries TRBV12-3 or TRBV12-4 and TRBJ2-7; D assignment may be TRBD1 or TRBD2 (5 bases each). The V and J ends lost 3 bases and 2 bases respectively, with 11 bases between them. The CDR3 is 14 amino acids.